These 17 T cell receptor beta chains originate from one sample sequenced in a study of CDR3 diversity in severe acne. TCRdb fed the PCR reads into MiXCR, producing one record per CDR3 protein. The sample lists over 70,000 distinct CDR3 sequences; 45% to 60% were seen once. Source material: blood. These receptors came from a male donor in good health, without acne.

This clonotype showed up many times. The chain recombines TRBV2 with TRBJ2-1; D uncertain. CDR1 is SNHLY and CDR2 is FYNNEI in the germline V gene. This CDR3 region has 16 residues. The V and J ends lost 7 bases and 0 bases respectively, with 16 bases between them. DNA for the CDR3: TGTGCCAGCACCCCGAGGATACAAAGCTCCTACAATGAGCAGTTCTTC. Its translation is CASTPRIQSSYNEQFF.

Turning to this clonotype: A read error may be the cause here, since a much bigger clone is one base away. DNA for the CDR3: TGTGCCAGCGGCGTAGCCGGGCTAGCGGGAGGAGATACGCAGTATTTT. This codes for CASGVAGLAGGDTQYF. J is TRBJ2-3 and V is TRBV9, with 11 bases fitting TRBD2. The CDR3 covers 16 residues. Germline CDR1 and CDR2: SGDLS and YYNGEE.

CDR3 nucleotides: TGTGCCAGCTCTGGGTGGACAGGGTCCCAAGAGACCCAGTACTTC. This translates into CASSGWTGSQETQYF. V is TRBV7-6 and J is TRBJ2-5; TRBD1 aligns across 8 bases. Germline CDR1 reads SGHVS; CDR2 reads FNYEAQ. The CDR3 has 15 amino acids. J was trimmed by 1 base and V by 8 bases; bases with no gene match: 9.

The gene calls are TRBV7-9 and TRBJ2-5; D is unclear. Trimming pared 5 bases from V and 7 bases from J, leaving 8 bases between. CDR1 and CDR2 from the germline V gene are SEHNR and FQNEAQ (reference sequence). The CDR3 loop spans 11 amino acids. CDR3 region: CASSQPGTQYF. The CDR3 coding sequence is TGTGCCAGCAGCCAACCAGGGACCCAGTACTTC.

About this clonotype itself: The limits of the CDR3 on the DNA are not certain, so only TCRdb's listed CDR3 is given. The chain couples TRBV7-6 to TRBJ2-7; TRBD2 is the table's D call, not checked against the DNA. The CDR3 numbers 21 amino acids, ends counted. CDR1 and CDR2 (germline): SGHVS, FNYEAQ. The CDR3 is CASSIYLCSVVLAGVLYEQYF.

The chain employs TRBV7-3 and TRBJ2-1; 12 nucleotides agree with TRBD2. The DNA end is more similar to TRBJ2-7, so the J call may be wrong. CDR3 length: 14 amino acids. The germline V gene has CDR1 SGHTA and CDR2 FQGTGA. CDR3 nucleotides: TGTGCCAGTGCCGGACTAGCGGGGTCCAATGAGCAGTACTTC. This translates into CASAGLAGSNEQYF.

This clonotype was counted only a few times. V and J are TRBV20-1 and TRBJ1-4; no clear D. Germline CDR1 DFQATT, CDR2 SNEGSKA (reference sequence). The CDR3 has 15 amino acids. V shed 0 bases and J shed 7 bases, with 15 bases lying between them. CDR3 sequence reads: CSARDLGWSGEKLFF. The CDR3 DNA is TGCAGTGCTAGAGATCTCGGATGGAGTGGTGAAAAACTGTTTTTT.

A remark on this clonotype: The junction does not match germline at one end; this may be a read error. The chain employs TRBV7-9 and TRBJ2-3; D not resolved. The CDR3 runs to 13 residues. CDR1 is SEHNR and CDR2 is FQNEAQ in the germline V gene (reference sequence). This CDR3 is CANSQSRTDTQYF. In DNA form, the CDR3 reads TGCGCCAACAGCCAGAGTCGCACAGATACGCAGTATTTT.

The genes are TRBV20-1 and TRBJ1-2; D is perhaps TRBD1 (6 bases). The V end was cut by 3 bases, the J end by 7 bases, with 15 bases between. This CDR3 has 13 residues. CDR1 DFQATT and CDR2 SNEGSKA come from the germline V gene (reference sequence). CDR3 region: CSASLGGGGGYTF. The CDR3 nucleotides are TGCAGTGCTAGTTTGGGGGGGGGCGGTGGCTACACCTTC.

The rearrangement uses TRBV19 and TRBJ2-7; maybe TRBD1 (7 bases). The CDR3 runs 14 residues. V dropped 6 bases and J dropped 2 bases, with 14 bases sitting between them. Germline lookup yields CDR1 LNHDA and CDR2 SQIVND (reference sequence). The DNA of the CDR3 is TGTGCCAGTAGCGCGGGGACAGCCACCTACGAGCAGTACTTC. Translation: CASSAGTATYEQYF.

This chain uses TRBV5-4 with TRBJ1-4, with D possibly matching TRBD1 (6 bases). The germline V gene encodes CDR1 SGHNT and CDR2 YYREEE (reference sequence). The CDR3 has 15 residues. V dropped 2 bases and J dropped 5 bases, with 13 bases sitting between them. The CDR3 is CASSLSGGSNEKLFF. Here the CDR3 DNA reads TGTGCCAGCAGCTTAAGCGGGGGCTCCAATGAAAAACTGTTTTTT.

The table lists this clonotype with a few counts. The chain couples TRBV11-2 to TRBJ2-7; perhaps TRBD2 as D (6 bases). Germline assignment: CDR1 SGHAT and CDR2 FQNNGV. Trimming took 5 bases from V and 0 from J, leaving 14 bases between them. There are 15 residues in the CDR3. The CDR3 DNA follows: TGTGCCAGCAGCCCTACCCGGGGGAGCTCCTACGAGCAGTACTTC. Translating gives CASSPTRGSSYEQYF.

The table lists this clonotype with many counts. This chain joins TRBV10-3 and TRBJ2-1; D is perhaps TRBD1 (6 bases). The germline V gene has CDR1 ENHRY and CDR2 SYGVKD. This CDR3 spans 16 amino acids. Trimming left V 1 base short and J 4 bases short, with 14 bases between. In DNA form, the CDR3 reads TGTGCCATCAGTGAGTTGACAGGAGACCGTTACAATGAGCAGTTCTTC. Its translation: CAISELTGDRYNEQFF.

The chain carries TRBV5-4 and TRBJ2-1; D may be TRBD2 (5 bases). V was clipped by 7 bases and J by 0 bases, with 5 bases between them. There are 12 residues in the CDR3. Germline assignment: CDR1 SGHNT and CDR2 YYREEE (reference sequence). The CDR3 DNA is TGTGCCAGCGGGAGCTCCTACAATGAGCAGTTCTTC. It is translated as CASGSSYNEQFF.

This clonotype has ten or more counts. The chain carries TRBV20-1 and TRBJ2-5, with 7 bases fitting TRBD2. The CDR3 has 12 residues. Germline CDR1 is DFQATT and CDR2 is SNEGSKA (reference sequence). V was clipped by 6 bases and J by 4 bases; unmatched bases: 5. The CDR3 is CSAAGVLETQYF. DNA of the CDR3: TGCAGTGCCGCGGGAGTTTTAGAGACCCAGTACTTC.

Regarding this clonotype: Sequence at one end of the junction differs from germline and may be a read error. The rearrangement joins TRBV19 to TRBJ1-2, with 9 nucleotides matching TRBD1. The germline V gene encodes CDR1 LNHDA and CDR2 SQIVND (reference sequence). CDR3 size: 16 residues. CDR3 in DNA: TGTGCCAGTACCCAGGGGACAGGGCCCCCTAACTATGGCTACGCCTTC. This sequence encodes CASTQGTGPPNYGYAF.

V usage is TRBV6-6 and J usage is TRBJ2-5, with D hard to call. Trimming left V 5 bases short and J 5 bases short, with 12 bases between. Germline CDR1 is MNHNY and CDR2 is SVGAGI (reference sequence). The CDR3 length is 13 residues. The CDR3 sequence is CASSAQVPETQYF. The CDR3 coding sequence is TGTGCCAGCAGTGCGCAGGTCCCGGAGACCCAGTACTTC.